These 23 T cell receptor beta chains originate from one sample sequenced in a study of regulatory T cells in long-lasting Graves disease. The authors built TCR beta libraries using iRepertoire HTBI primers and Arm-PCR of CDR3 regions. TCRdb reanalysed the multiplex PCR reads using MiXCR and keeps one entry per CDR3 protein. The data show around 470,000 distinct CDR3 sequences, about 15% seen once. The time point denotes: newly diagnosed GD, antithyroid drugs for less than 3 months. Isolated PBMC RNA provided the starting material for the TCR library. The data also belong to a second study, concerning T cells in Graves' hyperthyroidism and ophthalmopathy.

Sequencing used peripheral blood mononuclear cells (PBMCs), obtained at new diagnosis, from a patient treated with antithyroid drugs. All receptors derive from a woman in her 50s with Graves disease.

This clonotype occurred a few times. For the CDR3, the DNA is TGTGCCAGCAGCCTCTTTCCTACCAGGGGATACAATGAGCAGTTCTTC. Residues: CASSLFPTRGYNEQFF. The chain is built from TRBV7-9 and TRBJ2-1, with D perhaps TRBD1 (6 bases). Germline V gene lookup returns CDR1 SEHNR and CDR2 FQNEAQ (reference sequence). V dropped 5 bases and J dropped 4 bases, with 18 bases sitting between them. This CDR3 spans 16 amino acids.

This clonotype was counted many times. This chain uses TRBV2 with TRBJ1-2; no firm D call. The V end lost 3 bases, the J end lost 5 bases, and 16 bases lay between the germline ends. The CDR3 runs 15 residues. CDR1 and CDR2 (germline): SNHLY, FYNNEI. The CDR3 loop reads CASSETREVEYGYTF. In DNA form, the CDR3 reads TGTGCCAGCAGTGAGACCCGGGAGGTGGAATATGGCTACACCTTC.

This clonotype was seen at least ten times. The chain carries TRBV5-5 and TRBJ2-4; D possibly uses TRBD1 or TRBD2 (5 bases each). V lost 0 bases and J 3 bases, leaving 7 bases between the germline ends. CDR1 SGHKS and CDR2 YYEKEE come from the germline V gene (reference sequence). CDR3 length: 14 residues. CDR3 sequence: CASSLGDDKNIQYF. The CDR3 DNA reads as TGTGCCAGCAGCTTGGGGGACGACAAAAACATTCAGTACTTC.

Worth noting for this clonotype: It may be a read error: a sequence one base away is much more abundant. This chain uses TRBV6-1 with TRBJ2-3; 8 nucleotides line up with TRBD2. J lost 6 bases, V lost 5 bases, and 10 bases had no gene match. Germline-derived CDR1 and CDR2 are MNHNS and SASEGT. This CDR3 region has 15 residues. The CDR3 region is CASSQWTIAGDTQYF. For the CDR3, the DNA is TGTGCCAGCAGTCAATGGACTATAGCGGGGGATACGCAGTATTTT.

This chain uses TRBV4-2 with TRBJ2-1; 14 nucleotides agree with TRBD2. V shed 5 bases, J shed 9 bases, and the junction held 6 bases outside the gene matches. Germline V lookup: CDR1 LGHNA, CDR2 YNFKEQ. This CDR3 spans 15 amino acids. As DNA, the CDR3 is TGTGCCAGCAGCGAGGGACTAGCGGGAGTCGCTGAGCAGTTCTTC. Protein sequence: CASSEGLAGVAEQFF.

This clonotype was found many times. The rearrangement joins TRBV7-9 to TRBJ2-7; TRBD2 agrees at 8 bases. The length of the CDR3 is 15 residues. CDR1 and CDR2 from the germline V gene are SEHNR and FQNEAQ (reference sequence). The V gene end was trimmed by 5 bases and the J gene end by 7 bases; junction bases not matched to a gene: 13. The CDR3 sequence: CASSPSGSGSVEQYF. CDR3 DNA sequence: TGTGCCAGCAGCCCGTCGGGGAGCGGGAGTGTTGAGCAGTACTTC.

The J gene is TRBJ1-5, the V gene TRBV7-2, with 9 bases fitting TRBD1. Trimming cost V 5 bases and J 4 bases; bases outside gene matches: 9. Germline V gene lookup returns CDR1 SGHTA and CDR2 FQGNSA. The CDR3 consists of 16 residues. CDR3 nucleotide sequence: TGTGCCAGCAGCCAGAACCCGGGACAGGGTAATCAGCCCCAGCATTTT. Its translation is CASSQNPGQGNQPQHF.

In regard to this clonotype: A read error is possible here, since a much larger clone lies one base away. As DNA, the CDR3 is TGCAGCGCGCGGGAGGACTACTACGCGCAGTACTTC. Amino acid sequence: CSAREDYYAQYF. V is TRBV29-1 and J is TRBJ2-7; 8 nucleotides align to TRBD2. The CDR3 covers 12 residues. Germline-derived CDR1 and CDR2 are SQVTM and ANQGSEA.

This clonotype came up a few times. The chain links TRBV9 to TRBJ2-1; 7 bases are shared with TRBD2. The CDR3 runs 17 residues. Germline CDR1 and CDR2: SGDLS and YYNGEE. J was trimmed by 0 bases and V by 5 bases; bases with no gene match: 11. The CDR3 loop reads CASSLSPGGGSYNEQFF. The CDR3 nucleotides are TGTGCCAGCAGTCTCTCCCCAGGCGGGGGCTCCTACAATGAGCAGTTCTTC.

The chain has TRBV7-2 and TRBJ2-7; a possible D gene is TRBD1 (6 bases). Germline lookup yields CDR1 SGHTA and CDR2 FQGNSA. V was cut by 1 base and J by 0 bases, with 19 bases left in between. The CDR3 covers 18 residues. The CDR3 bases are TGTGCCAGCAGCTTAGGGACTGCCAGGACAGCGTTCTCCTACGAGCAGTACTTC. Translated: CASSLGTARTAFSYEQYF.

This clonotype was detected many times. The chain's CDR3 is CASSREVDSPLHF. The CDR3 bases are TGTGCCAGCAGCAGGGAGGTCGATTCACCCCTCCACTTT. The chain joins TRBV2 to TRBJ1-6; possible D gene TRBD1, 5 bases. Per the germline V gene, CDR1 is SNHLY and CDR2 is FYNNEI. V lost 6 bases and J 8 bases, leaving 11 bases between the germline ends. This CDR3 spans 13 amino acids. The full variable domain, completed using reference TRBV2 and TRBJ1-6, is EPEVTQTPSHQVTQMGQEVILRCVPISNHLYFYWYRQILGQKVEFLVSFYNNEISEKSEIFDDQFSVERPDGSNFTLKIRSTKLEDSAMYFCASSREVDSPLHFGNGTRLTVT.

This clonotype has only a few counts. This sequence joins TRBV6-2 or TRBV6-3 and TRBJ2-1; tentatively, D is TRBD2 (6 bases). CDR3 length: 11 residues. Germline V CDR1 and CDR2: MNHEY, SVGEGT. The V gene lost 6 bases and the J gene lost 10 bases, with 10 bases spanning the gap. The CDR3 is CASRRDSEQFF. Here the CDR3 DNA reads TGTGCCAGCAGACGGGACTCCGAGCAGTTCTTC.

The chain carries TRBV5-1 and TRBJ1-1, with unresolved D. Looked up from germline, CDR1 is SGHRS and CDR2 is YFSETQ. The germline V and J ends were trimmed by 0 bases and 1 base, with 7 bases remaining between them. The CDR3 has 14 residues. The CDR3 region has the DNA TGCGCCAGCAGCTTGGTATGGGAGAACACTGAAGCTTTCTTT. Translation: CASSLVWENTEAFF. Variable domain in full (rest from reference TRBV5-1 and TRBJ1-1): KAGVTQTPRYLIKTRGQQVTLSCSPISGHRSVSWYQQTPGQGLQFLFEYFSETQRNKGNFPGRFSGRQFSNSRSEMNVSTLELGDSALYLCASSLVWENTEAFFGQGTRLTVV.

This sequence joins TRBV5-4 and TRBJ2-3, with TRBD2 matching 9 bases. V was pared by 1 base and J by 2 bases, with 5 bases of the junction left unmatched. The CDR3 extends over 16 amino acids. CDR1 SGHNT and CDR2 YYREEE come from the germline V gene (reference sequence). CDR3 protein: CASSLRREGPTDTQYF. The CDR3 DNA is TGTGCCAGCAGCTTGAGGCGGGAGGGGCCCACAGATACGCAGTATTTT.

The chain is built from TRBV29-1 and TRBJ2-7; tentatively, D is TRBD1 (5 bases). The CDR3 covers 13 residues. Germline V gene lookup returns CDR1 SQVTM and CDR2 ANQGSEA. V lost 4 bases and J lost 3, with 13 bases in between. CDR3 coding DNA: TGCAGCGTTGCGAACAGGCAGATCTACGAGCAGTACTTC. Protein product: CSVANRQIYEQYF.

The CDR3 is CASSLLPGTSYEQYF. The CDR3 nucleotides read TGTGCCAGCAGCCTCCTCCCGGGCACATCCTACGAGCAGTACTTC. The chain joins TRBV9 to TRBJ2-7; D is ambiguous. The CDR3 runs to 15 residues. Germline loops: CDR1 SGDLS, CDR2 YYNGEE. V was trimmed by 4 bases and J by 1 base, leaving 15 bases between them.

This clonotype was detected a few times. The CDR3, as DNA: TGCGCCAGCAGCCCCGCCGGTCCCCGGGCTGAAGCTTTCTTT. Translation: CASSPAGPRAEAFF. The V and J genes are TRBV4-1 and TRBJ1-1; D not certain. The germline V gene encodes CDR1 MGHRA and CDR2 YSYEKL. The CDR3 has 14 residues. Trimming shortened V by 4 bases and J by 6 bases, and 15 bases separated the two germline ends.

This chain connects TRBV10-3 to TRBJ2-1; D might be TRBD1 (5 bases). Deletions cut 6 bases from V and 3 bases from J, with 18 bases between. CDR1 and CDR2 (germline): ENHRY, SYGVKD. The CDR3 totals 16 residues. The CDR3 DNA reads as TGTGCCATCAGGCCATCCACGTTAGGGGTCTACAATGAGCAGTTCTTC. Residues: CAIRPSTLGVYNEQFF.

The V gene is TRBV4-2, the J gene TRBJ2-4; the D gene is possibly TRBD1 (6 bases). The germline V and J ends were trimmed by 1 base and 7 bases, with 14 bases remaining between them. In germline, CDR1 is LGHNA, CDR2 YNFKEQ. This CDR3 contains 15 residues. CDR3 residues: CASSQGQDLGNIQYF. The CDR3 DNA reads TGTGCCAGCAGCCAAGGACAGGACCTAGGCAACATTCAGTACTTC.

As for this clonotype: Its ends do not fully match the called genes, so a read error is possible. J is TRBJ1-3 and V is TRBV5-1; D gene uncertain. CDR1 is SGHRS and CDR2 is YFSETQ in the germline V gene. The CDR3 consists of 18 residues. The CDR3 loop reads CASSLERGLPTPGNTIYF. The CDR3 DNA sequence: TGTGCCAGCAGCTTGGAAAGAGGACTACCTACCCCTGGAAACACCATATATTTT.

This chain joins TRBV28 and TRBJ1-4; 9 nucleotides match TRBD1. The CDR3 is 14 amino acids. V shed 5 bases and J 7 bases; nucleotides not matched to a gene: 5. From germline, CDR1 is MDHEN and CDR2 SYDVKM. The DNA for the CDR3 is TGTGCCAGCAGTCCAACAGGGGGCCTTGAAAAACTGTTTTTT. Protein: CASSPTGGLEKLFF.

This clonotype was observed at least ten times. J is TRBJ2-7 and V is TRBV12-3 or TRBV12-4; D is perhaps TRBD1 (6 bases). V dropped 0 bases and J dropped 2 bases, with 8 bases sitting between them. The CDR3 totals 14 residues. The CDR3: CASSLADRPYEQYF. The CDR3 DNA reads TGTGCCAGCAGTTTAGCGGACAGACCCTACGAGCAGTACTTC.

This clonotype was seen ten or more times. J is TRBJ1-1 and V is TRBV6-1; D gene ambiguous. The germline gives CDR1 MNHNS, CDR2 SASEGT. V was trimmed by 6 bases and J by 0 bases, leaving 14 bases between them. The CDR3 runs to 15 residues. CDR3 DNA sequence: TGTGCCAGCAGCACACAGCCAGGCGTGAACACTGAAGCTTTCTTT. Its translation is CASSTQPGVNTEAFF.